This T cell receptor (beta chain) was captured in a study of blood T cells in healthy people across ages. Study information: Using template switching, researchers captured about one barcoded beta molecule for each two T cells.

The study, taken as a whole, reports: In long-lived donors, naive CD4+ cell counts and diversity exceeded those of aged donors.

The CDR3 has 13 residues. Germline V lookup: CDR1 KGHDR, CDR2 SFDVKD. Combining a sample-barcoded 5' primer with a J-beta primer mix, a second PCR ran for roughly 7 to 12 cycles. MiXCR was run by TCRdb on the 5' RACE reads, yielding one entry per CDR3 protein. The table lists around 1,500,000 distinct CDR3 sequences, under 30% of them singletons. Of note for this clonotype: Its specificity is unknown.

Those donating, healthy Caucasian individuals from Russia, were aged about 6 to 100. Material for sequencing was blood. The gene calls are TRBV24-1 and TRBJ2-1, with no clear D. Gene TRBJ2-7 matches the end of the DNA better, so the J call may be wrong. The source of this sequence is a woman aged 25 to 39 in good health. In nucleotides, the CDR3 is TGTGCCACCAGTGATTTGTCCGGCAGGGAGCAGTACTTC. Translated, it gives CATSDLSGREQYF.